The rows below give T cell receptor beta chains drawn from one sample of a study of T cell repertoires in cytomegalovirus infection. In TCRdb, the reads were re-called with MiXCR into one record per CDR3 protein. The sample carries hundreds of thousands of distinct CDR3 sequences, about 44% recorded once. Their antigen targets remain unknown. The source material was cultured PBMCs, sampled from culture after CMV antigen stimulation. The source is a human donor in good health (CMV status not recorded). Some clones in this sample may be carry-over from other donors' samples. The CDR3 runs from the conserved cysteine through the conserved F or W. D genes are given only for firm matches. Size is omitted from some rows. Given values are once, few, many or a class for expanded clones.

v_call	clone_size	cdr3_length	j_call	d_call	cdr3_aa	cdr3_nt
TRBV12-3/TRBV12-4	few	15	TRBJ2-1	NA	CASSLTQNPYNEQFF	TGTGCCAGCAGTCTTACTCAAAATCCCTACAATGAGCAGTTCTTC
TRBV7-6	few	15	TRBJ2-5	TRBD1	CASSPGQGSQETQYF	TGTGCCAGCAGCCCCGGACAGGGCTCCCAAGAGACCCAGTACTTC
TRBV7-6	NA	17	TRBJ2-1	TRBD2	CASSSRGLAGGPLTQFF	TGTGCCAGCAGCTCTCGAGGACTAGCGGGGGGTCCCTTGACGCAGTTCTTC
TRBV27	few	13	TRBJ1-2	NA	CASSSSRAGDYTF	TGTGCCAGCAGTTCTTCCCGGGCAGGCGACTACACCTTC
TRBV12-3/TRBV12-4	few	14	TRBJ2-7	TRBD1	CASCTGVIPYEQYF	TGTGCCAGCTGTACAGGGGTTATTCCCTACGAGCAGTACTTC
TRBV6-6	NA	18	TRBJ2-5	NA	CASSPQVLVGRGRETQYF	TGTGCCAGCAGCCCCCAGGTGTTGGTTGGCAGGGGCAGAGAGACCCAGTACTTC
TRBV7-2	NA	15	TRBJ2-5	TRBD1	CASSFSARGQETQYF	TGTGCCAGCAGCTTTTCCGCCAGGGGGCAAGAGACCCAGTACTTC
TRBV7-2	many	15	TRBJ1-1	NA	CASSTAGRQNTEAFF	TGTGCCAGCAGCACGGCCGGGAGACAGAACACTGAAGCTTTCTTT
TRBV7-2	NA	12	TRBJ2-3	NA	CASSNREDTQYF	TGTGCCAGCAGTAACAGGGAAGATACGCAGTATTTT
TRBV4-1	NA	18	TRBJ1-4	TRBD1	CASSLSGTAYATNEKLFF	TGCGCCAGCAGCCTCTCCGGGACAGCGTATGCAACTAATGAAAAACTGTTTTTT
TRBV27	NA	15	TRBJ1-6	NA	CASTTTPGLKGILHF	TGTGCCAGCACCACCACCCCGGGACTCAAAGGAATCCTCCACTTT
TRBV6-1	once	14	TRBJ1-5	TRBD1	CASRSTGYRQPQHF	TGTGCCAGCAGATCGACAGGGTACAGGCAGCCCCAGCATTTT
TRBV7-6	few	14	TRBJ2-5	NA	CASSLGTDGETQYF	TGTGCCAGCAGCTTAGGGACAGATGGAGAGACCCAGTACTTC
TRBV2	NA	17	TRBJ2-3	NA	CASSEAGWREFTDTQYF	TGTGCCAGCAGTGAAGCGGGTTGGCGGGAATTCACAGATACGCAGTATTTT
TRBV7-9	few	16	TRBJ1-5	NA	CASSFSQQGKNQPQHF	TGTGCCAGCAGCTTCAGTCAACAGGGAAAAAATCAGCCCCAGCATTTT
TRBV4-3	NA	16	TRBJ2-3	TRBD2	CASSQETSGSTDTQYF	TGCGCCAGCAGCCAAGAGACTAGCGGGAGCACAGATACGCAGTATTTT
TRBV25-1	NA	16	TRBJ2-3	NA	CASSELSWASTDTQYF	TGTGCCAGCAGTGAATTATCCTGGGCGAGCACAGATACGCAGTATTTT
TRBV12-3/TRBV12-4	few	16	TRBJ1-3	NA	CASIRRRDSVGNTIYF	TGTGCCAGCATTCGAAGGCGGGACTCTGTGGGAAACACCATATATTTT
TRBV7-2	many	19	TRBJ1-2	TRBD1	CASSLTSKPGQGVLDGYTF	TGTGCCAGCAGCTTAACCTCAAAACCAGGGCAGGGGGTGTTGGATGGCTACACCTTC
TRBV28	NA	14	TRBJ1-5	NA	CASHYPDSNQPQHF	TGTGCCAGTCACTACCCGGACAGTAATCAGCCCCAGCATTTT
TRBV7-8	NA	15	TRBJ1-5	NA	CASSLYRTRNQPQHF	TGTGCCAGCAGCTTGTACAGGACGAGAAATCAGCCCCAGCATTTT
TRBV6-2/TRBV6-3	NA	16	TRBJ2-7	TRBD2	CASSTSTGGSVYEQYF	TGTGCCAGCAGTACCAGCACTGGCGGGAGTGTCTACGAGCAGTACTTC
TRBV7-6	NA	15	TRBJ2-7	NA	CASSRGAVQTYEQYF	TGTGCCAGCAGCAGGGGAGCGGTCCAAACCTACGAGCAGTACTTC
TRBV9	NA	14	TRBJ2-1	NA	CASSVGASVYEQFF	TGTGCCAGCAGCGTAGGGGCGAGCGTTTACGAGCAGTTCTTC
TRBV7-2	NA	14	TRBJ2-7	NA	CASSLMLDYYEQYF	TGTGCCAGCAGCTTAATGCTGGACTACTACGAGCAGTACTTC
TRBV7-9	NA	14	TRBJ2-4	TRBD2	CASSSSGGKNIQYF	TGTGCCAGCAGCTCAAGCGGGGGAAAAAACATTCAGTACTTC
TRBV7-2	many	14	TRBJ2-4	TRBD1	CASSSGQAKNIQYF	TGTGCCAGCAGCTCAGGACAGGCGAAAAACATTCAGTACTTC
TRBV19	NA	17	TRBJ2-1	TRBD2	CASSQRGGTSGRNEQFF	TGTGCCAGTAGCCAAAGGGGTGGGACTAGCGGGCGCAATGAGCAGTTCTTC
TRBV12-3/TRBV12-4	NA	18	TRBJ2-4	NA	CASGSRTAIALAKNIQYF	TGTGCCAGCGGATCACGAACCGCGATCGCCTTAGCCAAAAACATTCAGTACTTC
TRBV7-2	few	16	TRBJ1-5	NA	CASQGDGAGSNQPQHF	TGTGCCAGCCAGGGTGATGGGGCAGGGTCCAATCAGCCCCAGCATTTT
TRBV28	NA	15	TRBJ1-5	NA	CASSLRLAVYQPQHF	TGTGCCAGCAGTTTAAGGTTAGCGGTGTACCAGCCCCAGCATTTT
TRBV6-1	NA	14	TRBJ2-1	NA	CASSEGPTHNEQFF	TGTGCCAGCAGTGAAGGGCCTACCCACAATGAGCAGTTCTTC
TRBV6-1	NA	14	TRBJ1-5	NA	CASRPTGTDQPQHF	TGTGCCAGCAGACCAACAGGGACCGATCAGCCCCAGCATTTT
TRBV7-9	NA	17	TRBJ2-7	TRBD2	CASSLARLAGRDLEQYF	TGTGCCAGCAGCTTAGCGCGGCTAGCGGGAAGGGACCTCGAGCAGTACTTC